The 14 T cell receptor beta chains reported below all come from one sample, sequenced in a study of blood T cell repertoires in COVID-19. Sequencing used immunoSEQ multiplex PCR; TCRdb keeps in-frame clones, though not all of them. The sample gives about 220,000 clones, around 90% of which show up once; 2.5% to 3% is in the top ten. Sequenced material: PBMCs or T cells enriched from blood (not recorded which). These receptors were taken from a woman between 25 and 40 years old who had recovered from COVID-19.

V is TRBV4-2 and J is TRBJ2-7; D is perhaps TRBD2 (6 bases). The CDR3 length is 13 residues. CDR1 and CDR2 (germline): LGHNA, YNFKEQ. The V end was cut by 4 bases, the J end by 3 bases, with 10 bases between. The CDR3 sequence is CASSPRGGYEQYF. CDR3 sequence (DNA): TGTGCCAGCAGCCCAAGGGGAGGCTACGAGCAGTACTTC.

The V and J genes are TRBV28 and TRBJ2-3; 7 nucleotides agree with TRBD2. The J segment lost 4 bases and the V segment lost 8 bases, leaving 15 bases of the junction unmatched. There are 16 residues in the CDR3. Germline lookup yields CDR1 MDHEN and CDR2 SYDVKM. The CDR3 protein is CASAPWRAGTPDTQYF. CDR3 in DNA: TGTGCCAGCGCCCCCTGGAGAGCGGGGACTCCAGATACGCAGTATTTT.

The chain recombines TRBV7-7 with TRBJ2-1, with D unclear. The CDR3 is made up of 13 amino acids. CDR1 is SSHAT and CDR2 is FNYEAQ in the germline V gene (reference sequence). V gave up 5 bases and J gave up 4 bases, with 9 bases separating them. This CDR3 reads CASSPGRYNEQFF. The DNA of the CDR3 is TGTGCCAGCAGCCCCGGTCGGTACAATGAGCAGTTCTTC.

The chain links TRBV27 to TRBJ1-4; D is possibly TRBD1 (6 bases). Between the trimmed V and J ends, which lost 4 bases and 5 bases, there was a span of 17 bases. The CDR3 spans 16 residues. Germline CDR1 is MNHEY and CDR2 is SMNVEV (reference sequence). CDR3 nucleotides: TGTGCCAGCAGTTCCGGACAGCCCATACTAAATGAAAAACTGTTTTTT. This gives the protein CASSSGQPILNEKLFF.

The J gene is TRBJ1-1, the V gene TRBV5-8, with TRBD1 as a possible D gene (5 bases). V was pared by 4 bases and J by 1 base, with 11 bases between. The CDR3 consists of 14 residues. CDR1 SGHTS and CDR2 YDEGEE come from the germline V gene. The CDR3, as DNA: TGTGCCAGCAGCCGCCCAACAGGGAACACTGAAGCTTTCTTT. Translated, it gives CASSRPTGNTEAFF.

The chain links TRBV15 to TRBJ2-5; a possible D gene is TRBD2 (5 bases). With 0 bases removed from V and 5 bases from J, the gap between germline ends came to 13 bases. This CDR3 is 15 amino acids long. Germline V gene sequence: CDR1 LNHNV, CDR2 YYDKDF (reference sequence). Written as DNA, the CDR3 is TGTGCCACCAGCAGAGAGTCTACGGGGATGGAGACCCAGTACTTC. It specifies CATSRESTGMETQYF.

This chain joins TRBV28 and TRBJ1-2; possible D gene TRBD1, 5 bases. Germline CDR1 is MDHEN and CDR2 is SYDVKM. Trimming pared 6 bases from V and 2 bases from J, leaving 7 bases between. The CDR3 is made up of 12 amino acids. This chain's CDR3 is CASRTANYGYTF. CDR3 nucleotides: TGTGCCAGCAGGACAGCCAACTATGGCTACACCTTC.

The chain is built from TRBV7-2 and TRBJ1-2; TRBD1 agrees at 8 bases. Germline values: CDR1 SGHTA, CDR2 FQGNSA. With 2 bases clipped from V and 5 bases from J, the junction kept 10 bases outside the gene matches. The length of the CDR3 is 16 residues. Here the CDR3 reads CASSLISLQGVYGYTF. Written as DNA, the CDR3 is TGTGCCAGCAGCTTAATTAGTCTACAGGGGGTATATGGCTACACCTTC.

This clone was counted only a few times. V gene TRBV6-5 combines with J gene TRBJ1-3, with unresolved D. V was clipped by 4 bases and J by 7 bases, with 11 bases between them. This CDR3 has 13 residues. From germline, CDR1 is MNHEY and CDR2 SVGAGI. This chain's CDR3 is CASSSGETNTIYF. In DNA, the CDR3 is TGTGCCAGCAGTTCCGGGGAGACCAACACCATATATTTT.

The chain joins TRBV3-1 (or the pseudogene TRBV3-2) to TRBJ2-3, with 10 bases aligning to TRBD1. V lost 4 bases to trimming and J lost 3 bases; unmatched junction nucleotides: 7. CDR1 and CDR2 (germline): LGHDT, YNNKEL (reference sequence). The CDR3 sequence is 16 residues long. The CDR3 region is CASSLPGQGRTDTQYF. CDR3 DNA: TGTGCCAGCAGCCTCCCGGGACAGGGGAGGACAGATACGCAGTATTTT.

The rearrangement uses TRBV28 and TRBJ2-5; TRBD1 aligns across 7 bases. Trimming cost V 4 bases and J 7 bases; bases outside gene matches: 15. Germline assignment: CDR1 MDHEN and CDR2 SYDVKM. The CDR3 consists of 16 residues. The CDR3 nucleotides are TGTGCCAGCAGTTCACAAACAAACAGGGGCGTGGGGACCCAGTACTTC. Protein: CASSSQTNRGVGTQYF.

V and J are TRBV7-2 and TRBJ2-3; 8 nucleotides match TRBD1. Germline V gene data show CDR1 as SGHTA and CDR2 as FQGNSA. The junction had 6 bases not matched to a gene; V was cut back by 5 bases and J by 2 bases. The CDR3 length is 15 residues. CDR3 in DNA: TGTGCCAGCAGCCCAGGACAGGGAACCACAGATACGCAGTATTTT. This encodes CASSPGQGTTDTQYF.

The CDR3 DNA follows: TGTGCCACCAGTAGGGCAGGGGGCACAGATACGCAGTATTTT. Protein: CATSRAGGTDTQYF. The rearrangement joins TRBV24-1 to TRBJ2-3, with a tentative D call TRBD1 (6 bases). The CDR3 loop spans 14 amino acids. V lost 6 bases and J lost 1, with 10 bases in between. Germline loops: CDR1 KGHDR, CDR2 SFDVKD.

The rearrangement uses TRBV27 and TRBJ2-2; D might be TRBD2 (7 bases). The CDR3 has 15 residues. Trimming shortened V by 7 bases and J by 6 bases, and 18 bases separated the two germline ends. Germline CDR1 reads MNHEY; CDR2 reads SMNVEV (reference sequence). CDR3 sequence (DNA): TGTGCCAGCACGGTGTATATAGGGGGGGCCGGGGAGCTGTTTTTT. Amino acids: CASTVYIGGAGELFF.